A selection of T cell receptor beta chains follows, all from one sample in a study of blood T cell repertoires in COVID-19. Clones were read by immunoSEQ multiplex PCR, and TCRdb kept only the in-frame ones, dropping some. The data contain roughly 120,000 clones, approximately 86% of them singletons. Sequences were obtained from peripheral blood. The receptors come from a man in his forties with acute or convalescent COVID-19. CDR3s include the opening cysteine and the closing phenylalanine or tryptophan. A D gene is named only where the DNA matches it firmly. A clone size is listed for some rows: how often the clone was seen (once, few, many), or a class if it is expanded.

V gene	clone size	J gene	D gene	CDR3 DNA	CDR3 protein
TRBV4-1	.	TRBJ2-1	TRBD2	TGCGCCAGCAGCCACCCAGGGGGACTAGCGGGAGTAGGGAATGAGCAGTTCTTC	CASSHPGGLAGVGNEQFF
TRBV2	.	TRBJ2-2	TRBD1	TGTGCCAGCAGTGAAACGGGGACAGTCAATAGCGGGGAGCTGTTTTTT	CASSETGTVNSGELFF
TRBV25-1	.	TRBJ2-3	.	TGTGCCAGCAGTGACAGGGCCAACACAGATACGCAGTATTTT	CASSDRANTDTQYF
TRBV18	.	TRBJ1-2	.	TGTGCCAGCTCACCCTCCGATGGCTACACCTTC	CASSPSDGYTF
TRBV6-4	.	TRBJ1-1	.	TGTGCCAGCAGTGAAACGAGTCATCTAAACACTGAAGCTTTCTTT	CASSETSHLNTEAFF
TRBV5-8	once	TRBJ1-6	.	TGTGCCAGCAGCTTGGTTAGGCGGCGTGATAATTCACCCCTCCACTTT	CASSLVRRRDNSPLHF
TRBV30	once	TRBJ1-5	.	TGTGCCTGGAGTGTAGGGGGGGTTCGTCAGCCCCAGCATTTT	CAWSVGGVRQPQHF
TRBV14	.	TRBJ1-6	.	TGTGCCAGCAGCCATCTATCTAGCTCCTATAATTCACCCCTCCACTTT	CASSHLSSSYNSPLHF
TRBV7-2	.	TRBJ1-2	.	TGTGCCAGCAGCACGCAGGGGATCAATGGCTACACCTTC	CASSTQGINGYTF
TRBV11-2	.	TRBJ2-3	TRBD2	TGTGCCAGCAGCTCCAAGACTAGCGGGGCCCGCGCAGATACGCAGTATTTT	CASSSKTSGARADTQYF
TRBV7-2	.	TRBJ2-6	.	TGTGCCAGCAGCCCCAGATCCTCTGGGGCCAACGTCCTGACTTTC	CASSPRSSGANVLTF
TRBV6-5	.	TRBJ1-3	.	TGTGCCAGCACCGAGGTCAGCCACTCTGGAAACACCATATATTTT	CASTEVSHSGNTIYF
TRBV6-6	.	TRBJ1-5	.	TGTGCCAGCAGTTACTCCACAGGGCAGCCCCAGCATTTT	CASSYSTGQPQHF
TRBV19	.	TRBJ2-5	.	TGTGCCAGTAGTAAGTTACAGCAAGAGACCCAGTACTTC	CASSKLQQETQYF
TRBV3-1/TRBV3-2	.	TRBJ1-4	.	TGTGCCAGCAGCCAGAGGAGAGGAACTAATGAAAAACTGTTTTTT	CASSQRRGTNEKLFF
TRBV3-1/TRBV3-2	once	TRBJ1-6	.	TGTGCCAGCAGCCAAAACAGGGCTCTTCTGCCTAATTCACCCCTCCACTTT	CASSQNRALLPNSPLHF
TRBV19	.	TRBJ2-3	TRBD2	TGTGCCAGTAGCACCGGGACTAGCGGGGGCATCCGGTCCTGGGATACGCAGTATTTT	CASSTGTSGGIRSWDTQYF
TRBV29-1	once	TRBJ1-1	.	TGCAGCGCCCTTTGGGGCGCGGACACTGAAGCTTTCTTT	CSALWGADTEAFF
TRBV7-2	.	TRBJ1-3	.	TGTGCCAGCAGCCCACGGGGTATAGGAAACACCATATATTTT	CASSPRGIGNTIYF
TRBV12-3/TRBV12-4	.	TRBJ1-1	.	TGTGCCAGCAGTTTAGCGCCGGACACTGAAGCTTTCTTT	CASSLAPDTEAFF
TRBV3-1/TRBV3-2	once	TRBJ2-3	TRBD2	TGTGCCAGCAGCCAAGCCGGTCCGGGGGGAGATACGCAGTATTTT	CASSQAGPGGDTQYF
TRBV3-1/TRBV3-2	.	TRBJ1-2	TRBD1	TGTGCCAGCAGTCCCGACAGGGACTATGGCTACACCTTC	CASSPDRDYGYTF
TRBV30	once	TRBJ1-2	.	TGTGCCTGGAGTGCCGGGGGAGGCTACACCTTC	CAWSAGGGYTF
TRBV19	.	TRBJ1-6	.	TGTGCCAGTAGTTTCACAGGGTCAGATTCACCCCTCCACTTT	CASSFTGSDSPLHF
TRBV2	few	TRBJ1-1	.	TGTGCCAGCAGTGATCCCGGAGAGAACACTGAAGCTTTCTTT	CASSDPGENTEAFF
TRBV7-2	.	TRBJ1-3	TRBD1	TGTGCCAGCAGCACCGGGACAGGCGTTTCCAACACCATATATTTT	CASSTGTGVSNTIYF
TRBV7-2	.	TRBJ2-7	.	TGTGCCAGCAGCGACTCCCATTACGAGCAGTACTTC	CASSDSHYEQYF
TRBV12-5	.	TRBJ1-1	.	TGTGCTAGTGGCTGGCCCGGGGTCGGTCGGCAGGACACTGAAGCTTTCTTT	CASGWPGVGRQDTEAFF
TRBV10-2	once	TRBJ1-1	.	TGCGCCAGCAGCACAGGGCGTTGGACTGAAGCTTTCTTT	CASSTGRWTEAFF
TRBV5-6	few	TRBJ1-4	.	TGTGCCAGCAGCCTCCACAGGGTTGTAACTAATGAAAAACTGTTTTTT	CASSLHRVVTNEKLFF
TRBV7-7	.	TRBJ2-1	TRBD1	TGTGCTAGCAGCCCGCTGACAGGGGGCTACAATGAGCAGTTCTTC	CASSPLTGGYNEQFF
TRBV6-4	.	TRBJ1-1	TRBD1	TGTGCCAGCAGTGTTGAACAGGGGGCTACTGAAGCTTTCTTT	CASSVEQGATEAFF
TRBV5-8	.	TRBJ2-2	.	TGTGCCAGCAGCTTGGTTGTCCTGGCAGGGGACACCGGGGAGCTGTTTTTT	CASSLVVLAGDTGELFF
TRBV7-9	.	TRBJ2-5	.	TGTGCCAGCAGCGTAACAGGGTTTGAAGAGACCCAGTACTTC	CASSVTGFEETQYF
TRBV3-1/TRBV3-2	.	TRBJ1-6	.	TGTGCCAGCAGCCTTCTCCAGGGATATTCACCCCTCCACTTT	CASSLLQGYSPLHF
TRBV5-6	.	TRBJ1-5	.	TGTGCCAGCAGCCGTCAAGAGAGCAATCAGCCCCAGCATTTT	CASSRQESNQPQHF
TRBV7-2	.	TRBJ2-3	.	TGTGCCAGCAGCCAAGGAGGGGTATGGGCAGATACGCAGTATTTT	CASSQGGVWADTQYF
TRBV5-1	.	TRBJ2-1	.	TGCGCCAGCAGCTTGGTACAGAACAATGAGCAGTTCTTC	CASSLVQNNEQFF
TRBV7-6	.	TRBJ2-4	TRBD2	TGTGCCAGCAGTTTGGGGACTAGCGGTTTATCACGGAACATTCAGTACTTC	CASSLGTSGLSRNIQYF
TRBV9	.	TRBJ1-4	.	TGTGCCAGCAGCCTCCAGGCCGATAATGAAAAACTGTTTTTT	CASSLQADNEKLFF
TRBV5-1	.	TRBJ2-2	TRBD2	TGCGCCAGCAGCGCTTGGGGAGGGGATACCGGGGAGCTGTTTTTT	CASSAWGGDTGELFF
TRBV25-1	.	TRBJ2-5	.	TGTGCCAGCAGCCGTCACGCGGACAGGGAGGGTAAGAAGACCCAGTACTTC	CASSRHADREGKKTQYF
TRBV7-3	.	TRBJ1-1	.	TGTGCCAGCAGCCGTCGAGGAGGGCCGAACACTGAAGCTTTCTTT	CASSRRGGPNTEAFF
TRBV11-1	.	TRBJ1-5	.	TGTGCCAGCAGCTTAGCAGGGGACAATCAGCCCCAGCATTTT	CASSLAGDNQPQHF
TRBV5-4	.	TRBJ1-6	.	TGTGCCAGCAGCCGAGCAACGAGGGATTCACCCCTCCACTTT	CASSRATRDSPLHF
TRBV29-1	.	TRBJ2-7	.	TGCAGCGTAACTCCGACGGGTGGCTACGAGCAGTACTTC	CSVTPTGGYEQYF
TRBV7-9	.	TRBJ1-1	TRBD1	TGTGCCAGCAGCCCGGGACAGTTTGAAGCTTTCTTT	CASSPGQFEAFF
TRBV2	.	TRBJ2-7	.	TGTGCCAGCAGTTCGACAGAGTACGAGCAGTACTTC	CASSSTEYEQYF
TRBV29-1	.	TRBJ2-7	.	TGCAGCGTTGGAATTTCGAGGATCGGGGGCGAGCAGTACTTC	CSVGISRIGGEQYF
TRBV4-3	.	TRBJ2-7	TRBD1	TGCGCCAGCAGCAGGGGACAGACCTACGAGCAGTACTTC	CASSRGQTYEQYF
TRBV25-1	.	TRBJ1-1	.	TGTGCCAGCAGTGATTGGGAGCAAACTGAAGCTTTCTTT	CASSDWEQTEAFF
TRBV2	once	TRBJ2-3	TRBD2	TGTGCCAGCAGTCCGGGACTAGCGGGACCCGATACGCAGTATTTT	CASSPGLAGPDTQYF
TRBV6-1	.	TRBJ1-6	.	TGTGCCAGCAGTGAAAGGTGGGCTGGCAATTCACCCCTCCACTTT	CASSERWAGNSPLHF
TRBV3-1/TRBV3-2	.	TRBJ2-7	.	TGTGCCAGCAGCCATTCCGTTTACGAGCAGTACTTC	CASSHSVYEQYF
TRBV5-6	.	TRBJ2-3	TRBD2	TGTGCCAGCAGCTCTGCCGCGGGAGGGCCAGATACGCAGTATTTT	CASSSAAGGPDTQYF
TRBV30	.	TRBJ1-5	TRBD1	TGTGCCTGGAGTGGGGGACAGGTAGGGTACCAGCCCCAGCATTTT	CAWSGGQVGYQPQHF
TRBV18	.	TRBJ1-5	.	TGTGCCAGCTCACCACAGGGGTTAGATCAGCCCCAGCATTTT	CASSPQGLDQPQHF
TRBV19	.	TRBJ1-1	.	TGTGCCAGTAGCCTGGACAGACTGAACACTGAAGCTTTCTTT	CASSLDRLNTEAFF
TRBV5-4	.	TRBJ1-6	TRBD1	TGTGCCAGCAGCTTCTCGTCCGGGACAGAAGGTTTTTCCTATAATTCACCCCTCCACTTT	CASSFSSGTEGFSYNSPLHF